The TCR beta chain under discussion was sequenced for a study of blood T cells in healthy people across ages. Researchers report isolating at least 6 million PBMCs per sample. With a J-beta primer mix and a sample-barcoded 5' primer, a second PCR ran roughly 6 to 11 cycles. Each cDNA molecule was tagged by a template-switch adaptor that had 12 random nucleotides. Sequencing yielded, for each sample, at least 2.5 million paired-end reads carrying CDR3. Using its own MiXCR run on the 5' RACE reads, TCRdb lists one record per CDR3 protein. The sample consists of more than 700,000 distinct CDR3 sequences, roughly 50% of them appearing once. V lost 2 bases and J lost 0, with 8 bases in between. Germline CDR1 and CDR2: SGHDN and FVKESK. The CDR3 sequence is 14 residues long. This clonotype came up a few times. Its antigen is undetermined. Findings and limits, study-wide: The study found TCR beta diversity correlated strongly with naive T cell percentage.

This receptor was identified in a man older than 75 in good health. The material sequenced was blood. The V and J genes are TRBV14 and TRBJ2-7; D is possibly TRBD1 (6 bases). DNA for the CDR3: TGTGCCAGCAGCCAAATGGGGGCCTCCTACGAGCAGTACTTC. Encoded protein: CASSQMGASYEQYF.